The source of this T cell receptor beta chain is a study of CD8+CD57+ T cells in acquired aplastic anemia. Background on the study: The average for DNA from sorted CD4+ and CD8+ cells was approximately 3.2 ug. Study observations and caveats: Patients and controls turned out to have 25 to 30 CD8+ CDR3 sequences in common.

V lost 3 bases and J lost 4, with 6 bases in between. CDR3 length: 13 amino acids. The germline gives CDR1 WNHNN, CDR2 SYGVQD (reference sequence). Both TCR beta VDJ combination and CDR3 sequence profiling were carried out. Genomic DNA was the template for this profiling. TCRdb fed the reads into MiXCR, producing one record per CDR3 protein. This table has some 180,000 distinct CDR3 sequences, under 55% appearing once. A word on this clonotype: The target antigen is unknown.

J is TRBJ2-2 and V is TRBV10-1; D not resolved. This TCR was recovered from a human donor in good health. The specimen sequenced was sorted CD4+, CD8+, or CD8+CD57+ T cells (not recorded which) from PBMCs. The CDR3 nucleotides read TGCGCCAGCAGTGAATTTATCACCGGGGAGCTGTTTTTT. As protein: CASSEFITGELFF.